The 11 T cell receptor beta chains listed next were all sequenced from one sample in a study of CD8+ T cells in alopecia areata. Following extraction, RNA underwent reverse transcription to cDNA, which served as the sequencing template. Only in-frame clones appear in the TCRdb table, and some are missing; sequencing was by immunoSEQ multiplex PCR. Of some 150,000 clones listed, around 50% are singletons. This sample comprised CD8+ T cells sorted from blood, obtained at week 0. All receptors come from a human donor with alopecia areata.

The chain joins TRBV29-1 to TRBJ2-4, with D perhaps TRBD1 (5 bases). Germline V gene sequence: CDR1 SQVTM, CDR2 ANQGSEA. V lost 7 bases, J lost 2 bases, and 12 bases lay in between. This CDR3 region has 13 residues. The CDR3 region is CSDQGPSKNIQYF. The CDR3, as DNA: TGCAGCGATCAGGGTCCTTCCAAAAACATTCAGTACTTC.

The J gene is TRBJ2-7, the V gene TRBV12-5, with no clear D. Between the trimmed V and J ends, which lost 4 bases and 4 bases, there was a span of 8 bases. This CDR3 spans 12 amino acids. Germline loops: CDR1 LGHNT, CDR2 FRNRAP. This CDR3 is CASGSPPYEQYF. The CDR3 region has the DNA TGTGCTAGTGGTTCTCCCCCGTACGAGCAGTACTTC.

The rearrangement uses TRBV18 and TRBJ2-6; D not resolved. The CDR3 spans 16 residues. V lost 6 bases and J lost 0, with 12 bases in between. From germline, CDR1 is KGHSH and CDR2 LQKENI. This chain's CDR3 is CASSPSEYSGANVLTF. The CDR3 DNA reads TGTGCCAGCTCGCCGTCTGAGTACTCTGGGGCCAACGTCCTGACTTTC.

J is TRBJ1-1 and V is TRBV29-1; TRBD1 is a possible D gene (5 bases). Germline loops: CDR1 SQVTM, CDR2 ANQGSEA. Trimming cost V 4 bases and J 0 bases, with 6 bases left between them. The CDR3 runs to 12 residues. The CDR3 DNA follows: TGCAGCGTTGGGGGGGTGAACACTGAAGCTTTCTTT. As protein: CSVGGVNTEAFF.

CDR3 bases: TGTGCCAGCAGCTTGTTGGCTGGCATGTATAATGAGCAGTTCTTC. It translates to CASSLLAGMYNEQFF. The rearrangement joins TRBV5-6 to TRBJ2-1; D is unresolved. This CDR3 comprises 15 residues. Germline loops: CDR1 SGHDT, CDR2 YYEEEE. The V gene lost 1 base and the J gene lost 7 bases, with 15 bases spanning the gap. The variable domain in full, completed from reference TRBV5-6 and TRBJ2-1, reads DAGVTQSPTHLIKTRGQQVTLRCSPKSGHDTVSWYQQALGQGPQFIFQYYEEEERQRGNFPDRFSGHQFPNYSSELNVNALLLGDSALYLCASSLLAGMYNEQFFGPGTRLTVL.

V gene TRBV19 combines with J gene TRBJ1-5; no reliable D call. CDR3 length: 14 amino acids. Trimming shortened V by 5 bases and J by 7 bases, and 15 bases separated the two germline ends. Germline CDR1 reads LNHDA; CDR2 reads SQIVND (reference sequence). In DNA, the CDR3 is TGTGCCAGTAGTGTCGATGGGGAAATACAGCCCCAGCATTTT. Protein sequence: CASSVDGEIQPQHF.

This chain uses TRBV27 with TRBJ2-7; possible D gene TRBD1, 5 bases. V lost 9 bases, J lost 3 bases, and 18 bases lay in between. The CDR3 contains 14 residues. Germline CDR1 is MNHEY and CDR2 is SMNVEV (reference sequence). In DNA, the CDR3 is TGTGCCAGTAGTCGGACACCTTCAGACTACGAGCAGTACTTC. This gives the protein CASSRTPSDYEQYF.

The chain has TRBV19 and TRBJ1-5; no clear D. The germline V gene encodes CDR1 LNHDA and CDR2 SQIVND (reference sequence). Trimming took 2 bases from V and 7 from J, leaving 15 bases between them. The CDR3 is made up of 15 amino acids. The CDR3 DNA reads TGTGCCAGTAGTATATTGAGGGATCGGGAACAGCCCCAGCATTTT. It specifies CASSILRDREQPQHF.

This clone was counted only a few times. Additional DNA sequences in this sample encode the identical CDR3. The DNA of the CDR3 is TGCAGCGTTGTGTTGAACACTGAAGCTTTCTTT. Its translation is CSVVLNTEAFF. The V and J genes are TRBV29-1 and TRBJ1-1; D ambiguous. Germline loops: CDR1 SQVTM, CDR2 ANQGSEA. The CDR3 has 11 residues. Deletions cut 4 bases from V and 0 bases from J, with 3 bases between.

The chain carries TRBV15 and TRBJ2-5; D might be TRBD2 (5 bases). Trimming pared 9 bases from V and 3 bases from J, leaving 20 bases between. The CDR3 is made up of 15 amino acids. The germline V gene encodes CDR1 LNHNV and CDR2 YYDKDF (reference sequence). Written as DNA, the CDR3 is TGTGCCACGAGCGCTTCGGGGTGGACCGAAGAGACCCAGTACTTC. Protein product: CATSASGWTEETQYF.

The chain has TRBV2 and TRBJ2-1; D remains ambiguous. Trimming removed 5 bases from V and 3 bases from J, with 8 bases in between. CDR1 and CDR2 (germline): SNHLY, FYNNEI. This CDR3 spans 13 amino acids. The CDR3 sequence is CASSTRDYNEQFF. For the CDR3, the DNA is TGTGCCAGCAGTACAAGAGACTACAATGAGCAGTTCTTC.